Listed below are T cell receptor beta chains from one sample, sequenced in a study of cytomegalovirus exposure and HLA in healthy donors. Assay used: immunoSEQ multiplex PCR; TCRdb lists only in-frame clones, some missing. Among over 150,000 clones listed, about 71% were seen once. Sequences were obtained from PBMCs. The receptor source for this set is a woman younger than 45 in good health and CMV-seronegative. The CDR3 runs from the conserved cysteine through the conserved F or W. A D gene is named only where the DNA matches it firmly. Clone size is given for some rows only: seen once, a few or many times, or a class if the clone is expanded.

-	-	TRBV7-9	TRBJ1-4	CASRLGGPNEKLFF	TGTGCCAGCAGGCTCGGGGGGCCTAATGAAAAACTGTTTTTT
-	-	TRBV6-1	TRBJ1-2	CASSEADSNYGYTF	TGTGCCAGCAGTGAAGCGGACAGTAACTATGGCTACACCTTC
TRBD1	few	TRBV11-2	TRBJ2-7	CASSLGQLAYEQYF	TGTGCCAGCAGCTTGGGACAGTTGGCCTACGAGCAGTACTTC
-	-	TRBV25-1	TRBJ2-7	CASSGQGTAYEQYF	TGTGCCAGCAGTGGGCAGGGTACGGCCTACGAGCAGTACTTC
TRBD2	-	TRBV4-1	TRBJ2-7	CASSQERRGGLYEQYF	TGCGCCAGCAGCCAGGAGAGGCGGGGGGGCTTATACGAGCAGTACTTC
-	-	TRBV29-1	TRBJ1-1	CSVGLGTNFRMDTEAFF	TGCAGCGTGGGTCTCGGGACAAATTTCAGGATGGACACTGAAGCTTTCTTT
-	-	TRBV19	TRBJ2-7	CASSIGTASSYEQYF	TGTGCCAGTAGTATAGGGACAGCCAGCTCCTACGAGCAGTACTTC
-	-	TRBV7-9	TRBJ2-5	CASSLGLQETQYF	TGTGCCAGCAGCTTAGGACTTCAAGAGACCCAGTACTTC
-	few	TRBV7-6	TRBJ1-4	CASSTPVEATNEKLFF	TGTGCCAGCAGCACCCCCGTAGAGGCAACTAATGAAAAACTGTTTTTT
TRBD1	-	TRBV9	TRBJ2-4	CASSPTGGNIQYF	TGTGCCAGCAGCCCGACAGGGGGAAACATTCAGTACTTC
-	-	TRBV5-1	TRBJ2-7	CASSREVSNEQYF	TGCGCCAGCAGCCGAGAGGTGTCAAACGAGCAGTACTTC
-	few	TRBV5-6	TRBJ1-5	CASSSRQGAGQPQHF	TGTGCCAGCAGCTCACGCCAAGGGGCTGGTCAGCCCCAGCATTTT
-	once	TRBV29-1	TRBJ2-7	CSAYTAAYSYEQYF	TGCAGCGCCTACACGGCGGCCTACTCCTACGAGCAGTACTTC
-	-	TRBV18	TRBJ1-4	CASSPYQAGDEKLFF	TGTGCCAGCTCACCTTATCAGGCGGGAGATGAAAAACTGTTTTTT
-	-	TRBV4-1	TRBJ2-7	CASSQGLSYEQYF	TGCGCCAGCAGCCAGGGACTTTCGTACGAGCAGTACTTC
-	-	TRBV28	TRBJ2-7	CASEYSSGGYEQYF	TGTGCCAGCGAGTATTCCTCGGGTGGCTACGAGCAGTACTTC
TRBD1	-	TRBV2	TRBJ1-2	CASSEQTGAFYGYTF	TGTGCCAGCAGTGAACAGACAGGGGCCTTCTATGGCTACACCTTC
TRBD2	-	TRBV5-1	TRBJ2-7	CASSRAGGSSYEQYF	TGCGCCAGCAGCAGGGCGGGGGGTTCCTCCTACGAGCAGTACTTC
TRBD1	-	TRBV30	TRBJ2-7	CAWSGFGTVEALLSYEQYF	TGTGCCTGGAGTGGATTCGGGACAGTTGAAGCCCTCCTCTCCTACGAGCAGTACTTC
-	-	TRBV19	TRBJ2-5	CASSTYFAYQETQYF	TGTGCCAGTAGTACCTACTTTGCTTACCAAGAGACCCAGTACTTC
-	-	TRBV6-1	TRBJ1-5	CASSEKGVRSNQPQHF	TGTGCCAGCAGTGAGAAAGGGGTGAGGAGCAATCAGCCCCAGCATTTT
TRBD1	-	TRBV5-1	TRBJ2-1	CASSPAGTGGGGSSYNEQFF	TGCGCCAGCAGTCCTGCCGGGACAGGGGGCGGAGGGAGCTCCTACAATGAGCAGTTCTTC
-	once	TRBV4-3	TRBJ2-7	CASSRSTVSYEQYF	TGCGCCAGCAGCCGCTCGACAGTGTCCTACGAGCAGTACTTC
TRBD2	-	TRBV9	TRBJ2-1	CASSATSGYNEQFF	TGTGCCAGCAGCGCCACTAGCGGTTACAATGAGCAGTTCTTC
-	-	TRBV28	TRBJ2-7	CASSLLRDSYEQYF	TGTGCCAGCAGTTTATTACGGGACTCCTACGAGCAGTACTTC
-	-	TRBV9	TRBJ1-1	CASSEQGTEAFF	TGTGCCAGCAGCGAACAGGGAACTGAAGCTTTCTTT
-	-	TRBV18	TRBJ2-7	CASSPGRDSYEQYF	TGTGCCAGCTCACCGGGGCGGGACTCCTACGAGCAGTACTTC
-	-	TRBV5-1	TRBJ2-5	CASSFQGLGETQYF	TGCGCCAGCAGCTTTCAGGGATTAGGGGAGACCCAGTACTTC
-	-	TRBV4-3	TRBJ1-4	CASSQDRGGTSGKLFF	TGCGCCAGCAGCCAAGATCGCGGGGGGACATCTGGAAAACTGTTTTTT
-	-	TRBV2	TRBJ2-7	CASSESPRAYEQYF	TGTGCCAGCAGTGAAAGTCCGCGGGCCTACGAGCAGTACTTC
TRBD1	-	TRBV5-1	TRBJ2-1	CASSERGDRVQYEQFF	TGCGCCAGCAGCGAACGAGGGGACAGGGTACAATATGAGCAGTTCTTC
TRBD1	-	TRBV2	TRBJ1-6	CASSEGTGSGSPLHF	TGTGCCAGCAGTGAAGGGACAGGTAGTGGGTCACCCCTCCACTTT
TRBD2	few	TRBV4-3	TRBJ2-2	CASSQDLGGKAGELFF	TGCGCCAGCAGCCAAGACCTGGGAGGGAAGGCCGGGGAGCTGTTTTTT
-	-	TRBV7-8	TRBJ2-3	CASSLPPGAVSDDTQYF	TGTGCCAGCAGCTTACCACCTGGGGCGGTGAGTGATGATACGCAGTATTTT
TRBD2	-	TRBV28	TRBJ2-5	CASSSLAGGQETQYF	TGTGCCAGCAGTTCCCTAGCGGGGGGGCAAGAGACCCAGTACTTC
TRBD1	-	TRBV5-1	TRBJ1-2	CASSSAPGQGGYGYTF	TGCGCCAGCAGCTCAGCCCCGGGACAGGGAGGTTATGGCTACACCTTC
-	-	TRBV4-3	TRBJ2-3	CASSPAAGALTDTQYF	TGCGCCAGCAGCCCCGCGGCGGGGGCCCTCACAGATACGCAGTATTTT
TRBD1	-	TRBV2	TRBJ1-1	CASSVRSGGVNTEAFF	TGTGCCAGCAGTGTTAGGTCAGGGGGCGTGAACACTGAAGCTTTCTTT
-	-	TRBV4-2	TRBJ1-6	CASSPSGPGLSPLHF	TGTGCCAGCAGCCCCTCGGGCCCAGGGCTTTCACCCCTCCACTTT
-	-	TRBV18	TRBJ2-5	CASSRANQETQYF	TGTGCCAGCTCACGGGCCAACCAAGAGACCCAGTACTTC
-	-	TRBV29-1	TRBJ1-2	CSVEQVYGYTF	TGCAGCGTTGAACAGGTCTATGGCTACACCTTC